These 24 T cell receptor beta chains came from one sample sequenced in a study of T cells in Graves' hyperthyroidism and ophthalmopathy. There were TCR beta CDR3 regions amplified from RNA transcripts. First-round RT-PCR targeting the TCR CDR3 was performed with the HTBI primer set. One entry per CDR3 protein results from TCRdb running MiXCR on the multiplex PCR reads. Among under 550,000 distinct CDR3 sequences listed, around 20% were seen once. The specimen sequenced was blood. The receptors originated from a middle-aged man with Graves' ophthalmopathy.

This clonotype was detected many times. The V call is TRBV18, the J call TRBJ1-1; D is ambiguous. The CDR3 contains 13 residues. The V and J ends lost 4 bases and 1 base respectively, with 7 bases between them. CDR1 and CDR2 from the germline V gene are KGHSH and LQKENI. Here the CDR3 DNA reads TGTGCCAGCTCACAGGAGGAGAACACTGAAGCTTTCTTT. Encoded protein: CASSQEENTEAFF.

This clonotype was detected a few times. J is TRBJ1-1 and V is TRBV27; D gene unclear. Trimming shortened V by 4 bases and J by 8 bases, and 11 bases separated the two germline ends. Germline CDR1 reads MNHEY; CDR2 reads SMNVEV (reference sequence). CDR3 length equals 12 residues. The CDR3 reads CASSSLHDEAFF. CDR3 DNA sequence: TGTGCCAGCAGTTCTTTGCATGACGAAGCTTTCTTT.

This clonotype was observed at least ten times. The J gene is TRBJ2-1, the V gene TRBV6-5; D possibly corresponds to TRBD1 (6 bases). Per germline, CDR1 MNHEY and CDR2 SVGAGI. The CDR3 runs to 17 residues. Trimming cost V 0 bases and J 5 bases, with 17 bases left between them. The CDR3 bases are TGTGCCAGCAGTTACTCGCCAGTGGGGGCAATAGACAATGAGCAGTTCTTC. This encodes CASSYSPVGAIDNEQFF.

The chain combines TRBV6-2 or TRBV6-3 with TRBJ1-2; D perhaps matches TRBD1 (6 bases). The germline CDR1 and CDR2 sequences are MNHEY and SVGEGT. This CDR3 region has 13 residues. The V gene lost 6 bases and the J gene lost 2 bases, with 10 bases spanning the gap. CDR3 in DNA: TGTGCCAGCAGGACAGGAGGAAACTATGGCTACACCTTC. This gives the protein CASRTGGNYGYTF.

This clonotype was counted many times. The V and J genes are TRBV12-3 or TRBV12-4 and TRBJ2-7; D is perhaps TRBD2 (5 bases). The V gene lost 3 bases and the J gene lost 9 bases, with 18 bases spanning the gap. The CDR3 loop spans 14 amino acids. The CDR3 DNA is TGTGCCAGCAGTTTGGGGATAGCGCTTTCAGGGCAGTACTTC. Protein product: CASSLGIALSGQYF.

This clonotype was seen only a few times. V and J are TRBV18 and TRBJ2-1, with 7 bases identical to TRBD1. The J segment lost 2 bases and the V segment lost 0 bases, leaving 10 bases of the junction unmatched. Germline-derived CDR1 and CDR2 are KGHSH and LQKENI. CDR3 size: 18 residues. CDR3 region: CASSPPGTVGSPYNEQFF. CDR3 DNA: TGTGCCAGCTCACCACCGGGGACAGTTGGCTCTCCCTACAATGAGCAGTTCTTC.

This clonotype was picked up a small number of times. This CDR3 reads CASSLYVSGVDTEAFF. In nucleotides, the CDR3 is TGTGCCAGCAGCTTATATGTCTCCGGGGTAGACACTGAAGCTTTCTTT. The rearrangement links TRBV7-2 to TRBJ1-1; D is unresolved. Germline V gives CDR1 SGHTA, CDR2 FQGNSA. This CDR3 comprises 16 residues. V was cut by 2 bases and J by 3 bases, with 16 bases left in between.

The chain combines TRBV7-6 with TRBJ2-3; D unresolved. V lost 8 bases and J 1 base, leaving 4 bases between the germline ends. Germline CDR1 SGHVS, CDR2 FNYEAQ. The CDR3 covers 11 residues. DNA for the CDR3: TGTGCCAGCGGGGGCACAGATACGCAGTATTTT. Translated: CASGGTDTQYF. Variable domain in full (rest from reference TRBV7-6 and TRBJ2-3): GAGVSQSPRYKVTKRGQDVALRCDPISGHVSLYWYRQALGQGPEFLTYFNYEAQQDKSGLPNDRFSAERPEGSISTLTIQRTEQRDSAMYRCASGGTDTQYFGPGTRLTVL.

This clonotype was detected only once. The CDR3 bases are TGTGCCAGTAGTATTACAGGGGGAGGAGGCCAAGCTTTCTTT. This gives the protein CASSITGGGGQAFF. The genes are TRBV19 and TRBJ1-1; TRBD1 matches 8 bases. J gave up 9 bases and V 3 bases, and 9 bases lay outside the gene matches. The CDR3 has 14 residues. Germline V gene lookup returns CDR1 LNHDA and CDR2 SQIVND (reference sequence).

This clonotype was seen a few times. The rearrangement uses TRBV13 and TRBJ2-2; 8 bases are a match to TRBD2. The junction had 7 bases not matched to a gene; V was cut back by 3 bases and J by 4 bases. Germline V gene sequence: CDR1 PRHDT, CDR2 FYEKMQ (reference sequence). The CDR3 has 16 amino acids. CDR3 sequence: CASSFSGITTTGELFF. CDR3 DNA: TGTGCCAGCAGCTTTAGCGGGATTACGACCACCGGGGAGCTGTTTTTT.

This clonotype appeared a few times. The genes are TRBV24-1 and TRBJ2-1; D perhaps matches TRBD1 (5 bases). CDR1 and CDR2 (germline): KGHDR, SFDVKD. The CDR3 contains 15 residues. V was cut by 5 bases and J by 4 bases, with 14 bases left in between. The CDR3 here is CATSAPGISYNEQFF. CDR3 nucleotide sequence: TGTGCCACCAGTGCCCCAGGGATCTCGTACAATGAGCAGTTCTTC.

The chain carries TRBV5-1 and TRBJ1-4, with TRBD1 matching over 9 bases. V shed 1 base, J shed 6 bases, and the junction held 7 bases outside the gene matches. This CDR3 spans 16 amino acids. CDR1 is SGHRS and CDR2 is YFSETQ in the germline V gene. The CDR3 DNA sequence: TGCGCCAGCAGCTTGTCCGGGACAGGGAATGATGAAAAACTGTTTTTT. It specifies CASSLSGTGNDEKLFF.

This clonotype was counted at least ten times. The V call is TRBV5-1, the J call TRBJ2-7; D is possibly TRBD2 (6 bases). V shed 6 bases and J shed 0 bases, with 16 bases lying between them. The CDR3 has 15 residues. Germline lookup yields CDR1 SGHRS and CDR2 YFSETQ. The DNA of the CDR3 is TGCGCCAGCACCATTTCCCGGGGGTCCTCCTACGAGCAGTACTTC. It translates to CASTISRGSSYEQYF. The variable domain in full, completed from reference TRBV5-1 and TRBJ2-7, reads KAGVTQTPRYLIKTRGQQVTLSCSPISGHRSVSWYQQTPGQGLQFLFEYFSETQRNKGNFPGRFSGRQFSNSRSEMNVSTLELGDSALYLCASTISRGSSYEQYFGPGTRLTVT.

This clonotype has a count of ten or more. This chain connects TRBV5-1 to TRBJ2-7; 15 bases match TRBD2. Germline CDR1 and CDR2: SGHRS and YFSETQ. The CDR3 extends over 15 amino acids. Losses at the gene ends were 4 bases for V and 2 bases for J; bases not matched to a gene: 1. CDR3 sequence reads: CASSRTSGGAYEQYF. CDR3 DNA: TGCGCCAGCAGCCGGACTAGCGGGGGGGCCTACGAGCAGTACTTC. Using reference TRBV5-1 and TRBJ2-7 for the parts outside the CDR3, the full variable domain is KAGVTQTPRYLIKTRGQQVTLSCSPISGHRSVSWYQQTPGQGLQFLFEYFSETQRNKGNFPGRFSGRQFSNSRSEMNVSTLELGDSALYLCASSRTSGGAYEQYFGPGTRLTVT.

The chain joins TRBV7-9 to TRBJ1-3, with TRBD1 matching 7 bases. Unmatched junction bases numbered 4, after V lost 3 bases and J lost 2 bases. From germline, CDR1 is SEHNR and CDR2 FQNEAQ (reference sequence). The length of the CDR3 is 15 residues. The CDR3 is CASSLGGGTGNTIYF. The DNA for the CDR3 is TGTGCCAGCAGCTTGGGAGGGGGCACTGGAAACACCATATATTTT.

This chain joins TRBV7-9 and TRBJ2-3, with 12 bases that match TRBD2. Germline assignment: CDR1 SEHNR and CDR2 FQNEAQ (reference sequence). There are 15 residues in the CDR3. V gave up 4 bases and J gave up 6 bases; unmatched junction bases: 5. The CDR3, as DNA: TGTGCCAGCAGCTCAGGACTAGCGGGGCACGATACGCAGTATTTT. Encoded protein: CASSSGLAGHDTQYF.

This clonotype has at least ten counts. The rearrangement joins TRBV11-2 to TRBJ1-2; the match to TRBD1 covers 10 bases. After removal of 4 bases from V and 4 bases from J, the junction contained 15 bases not matched to a gene. The CDR3 covers 18 residues. Germline lookup yields CDR1 SGHAT and CDR2 FQNNGV. The CDR3 nucleotides are TGTGCCAGCAGCTCCTCCGGGACAGGGGAACATCTACGCTATGGCTACACCTTC. This codes for CASSSSGTGEHLRYGYTF.

The chain uses TRBV3-2 and TRBJ2-1. TRBV3-2 constitutes a pseudogene. The CDR3 consists of 11 residues. The CDR3, as DNA: TGTGCCAGCAGCCAAATCGTTGAGCAGTTCTTC. Amino acid sequence: CASSQIVEQFF.

The chain uses TRBV20-1 and TRBJ2-7, with 9 bases identical to TRBD2. V shed 1 base, J shed 9 bases, and the junction held 10 bases outside the gene matches. The CDR3 has 14 residues. In germline, CDR1 is DFQATT, CDR2 SNEGSKA (reference sequence). The CDR3 sequence: CSARGGTSSRGQYF. The DNA for the CDR3 is TGCAGTGCTAGAGGGGGGACTAGCTCCCGGGGGCAGTACTTC.

The sample holds many counts of this clonotype. The CDR3 DNA reads TGTGCCAGCAGCTCCTCGGGACAGGGTTACACAGATACGCAGTATTTT. It yields the protein CASSSSGQGYTDTQYF. The genes are TRBV13 and TRBJ2-3; 9 bases fit TRBD1. CDR1 and CDR2 (germline): PRHDT, FYEKMQ (reference sequence). The CDR3 loop spans 16 amino acids. Germline trimming cut 4 bases from V and 2 bases from J; bases unmatched to any gene: 7.

With respect to this clonotype: One base away lies a much larger clone, so this may be a sequencing read error. This chain links TRBV7-2 with TRBJ2-1; 8 bases align to TRBD2. The CDR3 is 16 residues long. Germline values: CDR1 SGHTA, CDR2 FQGNSA. The V segment lost 11 bases and the J segment 0 bases; nucleotides outside the gene matches: 12. The CDR3 reads CAGNPGGTYSYNEQFF. The CDR3 bases are TGTGCCGGCAATCCGGGGGGGACATACTCCTACAATGAGCAGTTCTTC. The full variable domain, with the rest looked up from reference TRBV7-2 and TRBJ2-1, is GAGVSQSPSNKVTEKGKDVELRCDPISGHTALYWYRQSLGQGLEFLIYFQGNSAPDKSGLPSDRFSAERTGGSVSTLTIQRTQQEDSAVYLCAGNPGGTYSYNEQFFGPGTRLTVL.

This clonotype was recorded a few times. The chain joins TRBV27 to TRBJ2-7; D possibly uses TRBD1 or TRBD2 (5 bases each). V was pared by 5 bases and J by 4 bases, with 12 bases between. Germline V gene lookup returns CDR1 MNHEY and CDR2 SMNVEV (reference sequence). The CDR3 contains 13 residues. CDR3 bases: TGTGCCAGCAGTACCCCGGGGCTGTACGAGCAGTACTTC. As protein: CASSTPGLYEQYF.

This clonotype has more than one count but fewer than ten. The chain combines TRBV30 with TRBJ2-1; 11 bases agree with TRBD2. V was clipped by 0 bases and J by 10 bases; unmatched bases: 8. The CDR3 contains 15 residues. The V gene's germline CDR1 is GTSNPN and CDR2 SVGIG (reference sequence). CDR3 DNA sequence: TGTGCCTGGAGTGTCGGAACTAGCGGGGGAAGGGAGCAGTTCTTC. Its translation is CAWSVGTSGGREQFF.

The chain is built from TRBV5-5 and TRBJ2-7, with D hard to call. Looked up from germline, CDR1 is SGHKS and CDR2 is YYEKEE (reference sequence). The V gene lost 4 bases and the J gene lost 5 bases, with 16 bases spanning the gap. The CDR3 consists of 14 residues. The CDR3 region has the DNA TGTGCCAGCAGCCCCTTTTGGGGTCGAGACGAGCAGTACTTC. As protein: CASSPFWGRDEQYF. Full variable domain (remainder filled in from reference TRBV5-5 and TRBJ2-7): DAGVTQSPTHLIKTRGQQVTLRCSPISGHKSVSWYQQVLGQGPQFIFQYYEKEERGRGNFPDRFSARQFPNYSSELNVNALLLGDSALYLCASSPFWGRDEQYFGPGTRLTVT.